The source of this T cell receptor (beta chain) is a study of blood T cell repertoires in COVID-19. Only in-frame clones appear in the TCRdb table, and some are missing; sequencing was by immunoSEQ multiplex PCR. The sample lists about 380,000 clones; roughly nine tenths were seen once. The CDR3 is 16 residues long. V was trimmed by 5 bases and J by 0 bases, leaving 14 bases between them. The germline gives CDR1 PRHDT, CDR2 FYEKMQ (reference sequence). The chain employs TRBV13 and TRBJ2-1; no definite D call. The receptor was isolated from a middle-aged man with acute or convalescent COVID-19. Material for sequencing was peripheral blood. The CDR3 protein is CASSGGDLSSYNEQFF. The CDR3 DNA is TGTGCCAGCAGCGGTGGCGACTTGAGCTCCTACAATGAGCAGTTCTTC.